The 4 T cell receptor beta chains in this list originate from one sample, sequenced in a study of T cell responses to AZD1222 COVID-19 vaccine (dated by TCRdb to the early 2020s). Per the publication, the time point label means: baseline before first vaccination. The library was built by means of the immunoSEQ multiplex PCR assay. What TCRdb holds here is the immuneACCESS table cut down to in-frame rearrangements. Part of the clones is not present; checked against another copy, under half of the missing clones reflect an unresolved V gene, and the others are unexplained. The sample table records around 150,000 clones; about 91% of these occur just once. Around 2.3% of the sample is held by the ten biggest clonotypes. The sample was peripheral blood, taken on day 0 of AZD1222 vaccination. These receptors came from an adult in good health.

This chain uses TRBV9 with TRBJ2-3, with TRBD2 as a possible D gene (5 bases). Trimming cost V 5 bases and J 10 bases, with 14 bases left between them. The CDR3 extends over 12 amino acids. Per the germline V gene, CDR1 is SGDLS and CDR2 is YYNGEE. In nucleotides, the CDR3 is TGTGCCAGCAGTCGAGCGGAGGAAGCGCAGTATTTT. The encoded protein is CASSRAEEAQYF.

The gene calls are TRBV29-1 and TRBJ2-3; TRBD2 matches at 8 bases. J was trimmed by 2 bases and V by 4 bases; bases with no gene match: 17. Germline V lookup: CDR1 SQVTM, CDR2 ANQGSEA. The CDR3 extends over 18 amino acids. The CDR3 region is CSVGGVMASGWTTDTQYF. The CDR3 coding sequence is TGCAGCGTTGGGGGGGTTATGGCTAGCGGGTGGACCACAGATACGCAGTATTTT.

The CDR3, as DNA: TGTGCCAGTAGTATCAGGGGGCGGGATGGCTACACCTTC. It codes for CASSIRGRDGYTF. The rearrangement uses TRBV19 and TRBJ1-2; 8 nucleotides align to TRBD1. Germline trimming cut 3 bases from V and 6 bases from J; bases unmatched to any gene: 3. CDR3 size: 13 residues. CDR1 is LNHDA, CDR2 SQIVND, per germline (reference sequence). Complete variable domain (other parts from reference TRBV19 and TRBJ1-2): DGGITQSPKYLFRKEGQNVTLSCEQNLNHDAMYWYRQDPGQGLRLIYYSQIVNDFQKGDIAEGYSVSREKKESFPLTVTSAQKNPTAFYLCASSIRGRDGYTFGSGTRLTVV.

This clone was recorded only once. The chain has TRBV5-4 and TRBJ2-1, with unresolved D. V dropped 5 bases and J dropped 0 bases, with 9 bases sitting between them. Germline V lookup: CDR1 SGHNT, CDR2 YYREEE (reference sequence). The CDR3 length is 14 residues. The CDR3 loop reads CASSEPNSYNEQFF. CDR3 nucleotides: TGTGCCAGCAGTGAGCCTAACTCCTACAATGAGCAGTTCTTC. Full variable domain (rest looked up from reference TRBV5-4 and TRBJ2-1): ETGVTQSPTHLIKTRGQQVTLRCSSQSGHNTVSWYQQALGQGPQFIFQYYREEENGRGNFPPRFSGLQFPNYSSELNVNALELDDSALYLCASSEPNSYNEQFFGPGTRLTVL.